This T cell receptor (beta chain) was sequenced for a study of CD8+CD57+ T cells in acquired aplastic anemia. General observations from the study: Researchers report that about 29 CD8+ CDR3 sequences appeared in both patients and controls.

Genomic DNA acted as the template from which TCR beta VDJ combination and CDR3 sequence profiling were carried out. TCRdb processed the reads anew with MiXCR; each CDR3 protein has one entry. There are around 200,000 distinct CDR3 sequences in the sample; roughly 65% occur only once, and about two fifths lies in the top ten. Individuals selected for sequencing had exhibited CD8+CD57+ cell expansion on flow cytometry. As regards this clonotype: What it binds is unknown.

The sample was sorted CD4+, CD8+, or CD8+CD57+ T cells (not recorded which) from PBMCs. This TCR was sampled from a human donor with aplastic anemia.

This CDR3 is CAISGRVPNTEAFF. The DNA of the CDR3 is TGTGCCATCAGTGGACGCGTACCAAACACTGAAGCTTTCTTT. This chain connects TRBV10-3 to TRBJ1-1; D call uncertain. Germline CDR1 reads ENHRY; CDR2 reads SYGVKD. Trimming pared 4 bases from V and 2 bases from J, leaving 11 bases between. The CDR3 length is 14 residues.